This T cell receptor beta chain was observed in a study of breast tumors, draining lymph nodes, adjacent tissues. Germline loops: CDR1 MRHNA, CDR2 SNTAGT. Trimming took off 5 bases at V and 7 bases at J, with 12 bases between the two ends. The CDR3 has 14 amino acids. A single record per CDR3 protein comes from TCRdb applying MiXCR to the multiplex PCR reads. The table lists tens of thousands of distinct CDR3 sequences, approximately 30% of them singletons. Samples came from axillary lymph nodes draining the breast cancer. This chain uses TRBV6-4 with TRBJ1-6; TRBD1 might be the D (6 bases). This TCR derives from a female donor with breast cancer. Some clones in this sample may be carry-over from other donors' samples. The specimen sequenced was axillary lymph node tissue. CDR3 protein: CASSPGQANSPLHF. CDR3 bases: TGTGCCAGCAGTCCGGGACAAGCAAATTCACCCCTCCACTTT.